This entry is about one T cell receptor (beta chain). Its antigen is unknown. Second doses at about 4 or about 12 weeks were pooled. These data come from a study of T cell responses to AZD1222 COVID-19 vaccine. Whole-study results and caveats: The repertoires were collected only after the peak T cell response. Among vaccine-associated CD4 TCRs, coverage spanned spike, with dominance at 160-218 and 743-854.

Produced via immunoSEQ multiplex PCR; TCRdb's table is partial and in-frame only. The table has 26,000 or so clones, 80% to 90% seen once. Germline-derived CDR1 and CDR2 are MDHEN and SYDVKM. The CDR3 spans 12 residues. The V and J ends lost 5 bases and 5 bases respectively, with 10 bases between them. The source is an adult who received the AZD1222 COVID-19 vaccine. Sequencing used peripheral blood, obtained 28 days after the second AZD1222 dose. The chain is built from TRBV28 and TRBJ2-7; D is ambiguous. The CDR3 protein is CASSPARDEQYF. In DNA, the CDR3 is TGTGCCAGCAGTCCCGCCCGGGACGAGCAGTACTTC.